The subject of this entry is one T cell receptor (beta chain). Its matching antigen is unknown. Germline loops: CDR1 LNHDA, CDR2 SQIVND (reference sequence). This CDR3 region has 13 residues. V gave up 7 bases and J gave up 7 bases, with 14 bases separating them. TCRdb's copy holds only in-frame clones and misses some; the assay was immunoSEQ multiplex PCR. The sample contains some 30,000 clones, 89% of which appear only once. The data are from a study of multiple sclerosis patients with progressive multifocal leukoencephalopathy. Findings and limits, study-wide: Clones expanded at PML were already present before and during natalizumab.

The time point was: before natalizumab initiation. Sequenced input: PBMCs. The receptor's source is a human donor with multiple sclerosis. The gene calls are TRBV19 and TRBJ1-5; maybe TRBD1 (6 bases). CDR3 nucleotide sequence: TGTGCCAGTACGGACAGTCTCAGGCAGCCCCAGCATTTT. Its protein is CASTDSLRQPQHF.